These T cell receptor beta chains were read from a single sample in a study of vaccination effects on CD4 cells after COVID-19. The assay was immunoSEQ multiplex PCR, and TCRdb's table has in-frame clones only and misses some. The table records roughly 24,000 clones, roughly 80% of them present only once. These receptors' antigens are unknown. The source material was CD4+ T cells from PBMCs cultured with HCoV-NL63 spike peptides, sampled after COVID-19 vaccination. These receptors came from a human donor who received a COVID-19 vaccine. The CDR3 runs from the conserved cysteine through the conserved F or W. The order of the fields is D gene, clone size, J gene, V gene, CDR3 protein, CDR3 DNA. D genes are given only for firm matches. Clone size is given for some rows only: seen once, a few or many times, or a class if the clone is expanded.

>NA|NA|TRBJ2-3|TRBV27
CASSFGAGATTDTQYF
TGTGCCAGCAGTTTTGGGGCGGGGGCCACCACAGATACGCAGTATTTT
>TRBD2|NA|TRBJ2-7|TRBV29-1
CSVHSGGSYEQYF
TGCAGCGTCCACAGCGGGGGGTCCTACGAGCAGTACTTC
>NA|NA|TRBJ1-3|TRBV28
CASSLVASSGNTIYF
TGTGCCAGCAGTTTAGTGGCAAGCTCTGGAAACACCATATATTTT
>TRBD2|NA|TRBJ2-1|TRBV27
CASSSGLDPYNEQFF
TGTGCCAGCAGTTCCGGACTAGACCCCTACAATGAGCAGTTCTTC
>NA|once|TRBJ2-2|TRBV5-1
CASRGGTGFTGELFF
TGCGCCAGCAGGGGGGGGACAGGCTTCACCGGGGAGCTGTTTTTT
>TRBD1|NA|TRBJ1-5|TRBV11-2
CASSLAPGGGNQPQHF
TGTGCCAGCAGCTTAGCCCCAGGGGGAGGCAATCAGCCCCAGCATTTT
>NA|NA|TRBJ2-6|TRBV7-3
CASSSDPGANVLTF
TGTGCCAGCAGCTCGGACCCTGGGGCCAACGTCCTGACTTTC
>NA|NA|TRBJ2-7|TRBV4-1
CALTTGDYEQYF
TGCGCCCTAACGACAGGAGACTACGAGCAGTACTTC
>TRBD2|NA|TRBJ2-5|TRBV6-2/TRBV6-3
CASSGLGETQYF
TGTGCCAGCAGCGGACTAGGAGAGACCCAGTACTTC
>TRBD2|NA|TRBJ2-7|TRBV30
CAWTHWTSGRYEQYF
TGTGCCTGGACTCACTGGACTAGCGGGAGGTACGAGCAGTACTTC
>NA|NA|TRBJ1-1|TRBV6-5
CASTSYSGLQAFF
TGTGCCAGCACCTCTTACTCAGGTTTGCAAGCTTTCTTT
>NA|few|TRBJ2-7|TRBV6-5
CASSYGGRLNEQYF
TGTGCCAGCAGTTACGGGGGACGCCTAAACGAGCAGTACTTC
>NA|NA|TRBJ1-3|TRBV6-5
CASSPLKTAGNTIYF
TGTGCCAGCAGCCCCCTCAAGACGGCTGGAAACACCATATATTTT
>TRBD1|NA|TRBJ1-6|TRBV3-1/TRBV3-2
CASSHSPGTGNSPLHF
TGTGCCAGCAGCCATTCTCCAGGGACAGGGAATTCACCCCTCCACTTT
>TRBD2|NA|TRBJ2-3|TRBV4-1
CASSQAGDWGYTQYF
TGCGCCAGCAGCCAGGCGGGGGACTGGGGGTATACGCAGTATTTT
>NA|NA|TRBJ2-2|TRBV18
CASSPDLYKTGELFF
TGTGCCAGCTCACCGGACCTCTATAAAACCGGGGAGCTGTTTTTT
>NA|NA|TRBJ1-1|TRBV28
CASSYRANTEAFF
TGTGCCAGCAGTTACAGGGCGAACACTGAAGCTTTCTTT
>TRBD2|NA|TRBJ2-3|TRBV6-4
CASSGAGESDTQYF
TGTGCCAGCAGTGGAGCGGGAGAATCAGATACGCAGTATTTT
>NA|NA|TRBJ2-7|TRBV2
CASSGRTVSYEQYF
TGTGCCAGCAGTGGGCGGACGGTCTCCTACGAGCAGTACTTC
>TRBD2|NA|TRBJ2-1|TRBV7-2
CASSPAGGRYNEQFF
TGTGCCAGCAGCCCAGCGGGGGGGAGGTACAATGAGCAGTTCTTC
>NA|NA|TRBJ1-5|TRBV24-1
CATSTAYSNQPQHF
TGTGCCACCAGTACAGCTTATAGCAATCAGCCCCAGCATTTT
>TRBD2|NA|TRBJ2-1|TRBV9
CASSVGSGGLSSYNEQFF
TGTGCCAGCAGCGTAGGGAGCGGGGGGCTCAGCTCCTACAATGAGCAGTTCTTC
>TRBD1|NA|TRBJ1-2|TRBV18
CASSPPRQGDSYGYTF
TGTGCCAGCTCACCCCCCCGACAGGGGGATAGCTATGGCTACACCTTC
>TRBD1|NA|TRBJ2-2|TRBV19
CASSVTGRTGELFF
TGTGCCAGTAGTGTGACAGGGCGGACCGGGGAGCTGTTTTTT
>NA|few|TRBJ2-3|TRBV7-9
CASSLWGADTQYF
TGTGCCAGCAGCTTATGGGGGGCAGATACGCAGTATTTT
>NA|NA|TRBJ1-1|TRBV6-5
CASRGGAMNTEAFF
TGTGCCAGCCGCGGGGGAGCCATGAACACTGAAGCTTTCTTT
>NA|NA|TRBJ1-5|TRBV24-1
CATSDSGASGNQPQHF
TGTGCCACCAGTGATTCGGGGGCTTCGGGCAATCAGCCCCAGCATTTT
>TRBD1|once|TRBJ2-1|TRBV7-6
CASSPRQGEFF
TGTGCCAGCAGCCCCCGACAGGGGGAGTTCTTC
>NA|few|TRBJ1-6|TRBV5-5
CASSLAGQAISYNSPLHF
TGTGCCAGCAGCTTGGCCGGGCAGGCGATCTCCTATAATTCACCCCTCCACTTT
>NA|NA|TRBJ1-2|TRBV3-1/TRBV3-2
CASSPGRLNYGYTF
TGTGCCAGCAGCCCCGGACGTCTGAACTATGGCTACACCTTC
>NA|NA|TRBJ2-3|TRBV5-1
CASSLGDPLTDTQYF
TGCGCCAGCAGCTTGGGAGACCCTCTCACAGATACGCAGTATTTT